The clone carrying this T cell receptor (beta chain) occurred many times. Its cognate antigen is unknown. The TCRbeta library incorporated unique molecular identifiers. TCRdb re-derived calls from the PCR reads in MiXCR, one entry per CDR3 protein. The sample lists about 300,000 distinct CDR3 sequences; 9.5% to 13% were seen once. The data were obtained in a study of T-cell reconstitution after alpha-beta-depleted transplantation in children. Regarding the study as a whole: Two months or so post-transplant, alpha-beta T cells reportedly derived from several hundred expanded graft clones. One year after transplant, T-cell counts and diversity came mostly from newly produced T cells.

Specimen: PBMCs, collected before TCRalphabeta/CD19-depleted stem cell transplant. The source is a boy less than two years old with acute myeloid leukemia, due to receive a stem cell transplant.

In DNA, the CDR3 is TGTGCCAGCTCAACTGGGCGCACAGATACGCAGTATTTT. This gives the protein CASSTGRTDTQYF. The chain joins TRBV18 to TRBJ2-3; D gene uncertain. Trimming shortened V by 5 bases and J by 1 base, and 7 bases separated the two germline ends. Germline V gives CDR1 KGHSH, CDR2 LQKENI. This CDR3 spans 13 amino acids.